The rows below give T cell receptor beta chains drawn from one sample of a study of blood T cell repertoires in COVID-19. This table comes from immunoSEQ multiplex PCR, and its TCRdb copy is limited to in-frame clones, with some not included. In the table there are over 120,000 clones, 81% of which are singletons. The sequenced sample was peripheral blood. The receptors were gathered from a human donor in a cohort sampled during active COVID-19. The CDR3 runs from the conserved cysteine through the conserved F or W. The order of the fields is J gene, clone size, D gene, V gene, CDR3 protein. D genes are given only for firm matches. Expanded clones are given a class, and other clones once, few, many or no size at all.

>TRBJ1-4|.|.|TRBV6-5
CASSQGPGNEKLFF
>TRBJ2-1|.|TRBD2|TRBV20-1
CSASAFGLADNEQFF
>TRBJ2-1|.|.|TRBV28
CASRLGPRGNEQFF
>TRBJ2-7|.|TRBD1|TRBV6-5
CASGRRDRPYEQYF
>TRBJ1-4|.|TRBD1|TRBV27
CASRKGQTNEKLFF
>TRBJ1-1|.|.|TRBV28
CASKRANTEAFF
>TRBJ2-7|once|.|TRBV28
CASSPLEGSEQYF
>TRBJ2-7|.|.|TRBV19
CASSIDPVSYEQYF
>TRBJ2-1|.|TRBD1|TRBV5-6
CASRRGQGYEQFF
>TRBJ1-2|.|TRBD1|TRBV5-6
CASSLTGTGAGSGYTF
>TRBJ1-4|.|TRBD1|TRBV2
CASSRQGSNEKLFF
>TRBJ2-2|.|TRBD1|TRBV9
CASSLGTGYDTGELFF
>TRBJ2-6|.|TRBD1|TRBV4-3
CASSQVFQGAAGANVLTF
>TRBJ2-3|.|TRBD2|TRBV2
CASTLTSGTDTQYF
>TRBJ1-1|.|TRBD1|TRBV6-5
CASRPTGTNTEAFF
>TRBJ2-5|.|TRBD1|TRBV18
CASSEGQPQETQYF
>TRBJ2-7|.|TRBD2|TRBV11-3
CASSLGGSSYEQYF
>TRBJ2-1|.|TRBD1|TRBV24-1
CATSDWDSSNEQFF
>TRBJ2-7|.|TRBD1|TRBV7-9
CASSLGDRSSYEQYF
>TRBJ2-3|.|TRBD2|TRBV5-1
CASSLGTSGSADTQYF
>TRBJ1-4|.|TRBD1|TRBV10-3
CAIRGTATNEKLFF
>TRBJ2-4|.|TRBD2|TRBV28
CASSLISGGITKNIQYF
>TRBJ2-3|.|TRBD2|TRBV28
CASSTRTSGRTDTQYF
>TRBJ1-3|.|.|TRBV7-8
CASSFTYSGNTIYF
>TRBJ2-1|.|.|TRBV19
CASSMFGGSYNEQFF
>TRBJ2-1|.|TRBD2|TRBV7-9
CASSAGGAGGPEQFF
>TRBJ2-5|.|TRBD2|TRBV7-2
CASSPRLAGDFKETQYF
>TRBJ2-2|.|.|TRBV19
CASSIAGVGGELFF
>TRBJ1-4|.|.|TRBV29-1
CSVGPRGNEKLFF